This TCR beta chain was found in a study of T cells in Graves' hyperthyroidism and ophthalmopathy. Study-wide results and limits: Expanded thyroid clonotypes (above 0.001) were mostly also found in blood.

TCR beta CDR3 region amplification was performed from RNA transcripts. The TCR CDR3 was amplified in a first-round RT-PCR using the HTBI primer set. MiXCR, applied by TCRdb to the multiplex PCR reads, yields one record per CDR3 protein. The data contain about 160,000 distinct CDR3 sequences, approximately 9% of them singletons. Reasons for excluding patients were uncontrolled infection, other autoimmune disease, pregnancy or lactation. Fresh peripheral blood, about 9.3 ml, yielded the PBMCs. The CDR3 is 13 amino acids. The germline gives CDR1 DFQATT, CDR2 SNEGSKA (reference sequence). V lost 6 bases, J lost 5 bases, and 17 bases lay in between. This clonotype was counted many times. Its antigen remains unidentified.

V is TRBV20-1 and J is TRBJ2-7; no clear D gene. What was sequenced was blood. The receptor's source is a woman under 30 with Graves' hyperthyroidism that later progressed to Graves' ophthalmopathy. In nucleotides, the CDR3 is TGCAGTGCCTGCCCGACTCCCCAGGACGAGCAGTACTTC. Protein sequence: CSACPTPQDEQYF.